The 20 T cell receptor beta chains below come from one sample, sequenced in a study of molecular identifiers for immune sequencing clone quantification. A single record per CDR3 protein comes from TCRdb applying MiXCR to the PCR reads. The top ten hold about 0.81% of the sample, which has about 630,000 distinct CDR3 sequences, roughly 25% seen once. The specimen was naive CD8+ T cells from blood, with Jurkat cell RNA spiked in. Specified subset: FACS-sorted CD8+CD4-CCR7+CD45RA+ naive T cells. The source of these receptors is a human donor in good health. Some libraries in this study had Jurkat cell RNA spiked in.

As concerns this clonotype: A much bigger clone sits one base away, suggesting this may be a read error. This likely comes from a read error, as the CDR3 has no conserved phenylalanine or tryptophan at its end. The chain uses TRBV25-1 and TRBJ1-1, with TRBD1 matching over 7 bases. Germline loops: CDR1 MGHDK, CDR2 SYGVNS. Trimming took 9 bases from V and 0 from J; bases not matched to a gene: 4. The CDR3 is 13 residues long. Here the CDR3 reads CASTQGMNTEAFL. For the CDR3, the DNA is TGTGCCAGTACACAGGGGATGAACACTGAAGCTTTCCTT.

This clonotype was counted at least ten times. V and J are TRBV5-6 and TRBJ1-1; no reliable D call. Looked up from germline, CDR1 is SGHDT and CDR2 is YYEEEE. The CDR3 sequence is 14 residues long. The germline V and J ends were trimmed by 1 base and 1 base, with 8 bases remaining between them. The CDR3 loop reads CASSLTIANTEAFF. CDR3 in DNA: TGTGCCAGCAGCTTGACGATAGCGAACACTGAAGCTTTCTTT. The full variable domain, in which reference TRBV5-6 and TRBJ1-1 provide the parts outside the CDR3, is DAGVTQSPTHLIKTRGQQVTLRCSPKSGHDTVSWYQQALGQGPQFIFQYYEEEERQRGNFPDRFSGHQFPNYSSELNVNALLLGDSALYLCASSLTIANTEAFFGQGTRLTVV.

There are many counts of this clonotype. V gene TRBV4-3 combines with J gene TRBJ2-4; possibly TRBD1 or TRBD2 for D (5 bases each). V was cut by 0 bases and J by 9 bases, with 12 bases left in between. Germline CDR1 reads LGHNA; CDR2 reads YSLEER. This CDR3 has 14 residues. CDR3 bases: TGCGCCAGCAGCCAAGAATTTGGGACCTTCATTCAGTACTTC. This gives the protein CASSQEFGTFIQYF.

As regards this clonotype: A read error may explain this, as a much larger clone is one base away. The rearrangement joins TRBV5-1 to TRBJ2-1; 13 nucleotides line up with TRBD2. Germline CDR1 and CDR2: SGHRS and YFSETQ. The CDR3 is made up of 15 amino acids. The CDR3: CASSRGLAGDNEPFF. For the CDR3, the DNA is TGCGCCAGCAGCCGTGGACTAGCGGGGGACAATGAGCCGTTCTTC.

A word on this clonotype: Given a much more abundant clone one base away, this may be a read error. The chain combines TRBV20-1 with TRBJ2-3; TRBD2 aligns across 10 bases. The CDR3 spans 15 residues. Germline V gene lookup returns CDR1 DFQATT and CDR2 SNEGSKA (reference sequence). V trimming: 5 bases; J trimming: 2 bases; junction bases outside the gene matches: 7. The CDR3 coding sequence is TGCAGTGCTGCGGGACTAGCGTTCGACACAGATACGCAGTATTTT. Translation gives CSAAGLAFDTDTQYF.

This rearrangement joins TRBV19 to TRBJ1-2; D is uncertain. Looked up from germline, CDR1 is LNHDA and CDR2 is SQIVND (reference sequence). V was shortened by 1 base and J by 2 bases, with 8 bases between the two germline ends. The CDR3 runs 14 residues. CDR3 protein: CASSIALGNYGYTF. The DNA for the CDR3 is TGTGCCAGTAGTATAGCTCTGGGAAACTATGGCTACACCTTC.

This clonotype was counted ten times or more. This chain links TRBV4-1 with TRBJ2-3; TRBD2 aligns across 8 bases. Germline lookup yields CDR1 MGHRA and CDR2 YSYEKL. The CDR3 covers 19 residues. V shed 2 bases, J shed 2 bases, and the junction held 15 bases outside the gene matches. The chain's CDR3 is CASSQTAPSLAAPTDTQYF. The CDR3 DNA follows: TGCGCCAGCAGCCAAACCGCCCCCTCACTAGCGGCCCCCACAGATACGCAGTATTTT.

CDR3 DNA sequence: TGTGCCTGGAGCCGACAGGGAAGCACAAGTGAGCAGTTCTTC. Its protein is CAWSRQGSTSEQFF. The chain has TRBV30 and TRBJ2-1, with 7 bases fitting TRBD1. The CDR3 is made up of 14 amino acids. Germline lookup yields CDR1 GTSNPN and CDR2 SVGIG (reference sequence). V was pared by 3 bases and J by 9 bases, with 11 bases of the junction left unmatched.

This clonotype was observed many times. J is TRBJ2-7 and V is TRBV5-5; TRBD2 matches 9 bases. CDR1 and CDR2 from the germline V gene are SGHKS and YYEKEE (reference sequence). This CDR3 contains 15 residues. V shed 0 bases and J 4 bases; nucleotides not matched to a gene: 5. The CDR3 loop reads CASSLGLAEGYEQYF. In DNA form, the CDR3 reads TGTGCCAGCAGCTTGGGACTAGCGGAGGGGTACGAGCAGTACTTC.

The genes are TRBV20-1 and TRBJ1-2; possible D gene TRBD1, 5 bases. Trimming removed 0 bases from V and 7 bases from J, with 15 bases in between. CDR1 is DFQATT and CDR2 is SNEGSKA in the germline V gene (reference sequence). CDR3 size: 14 residues. CDR3 DNA sequence: TGCAGTGCTAGAGATGACCAGGGACCGGTTGGCTACACCTTC. Protein product: CSARDDQGPVGYTF.

The chain couples TRBV5-1 to TRBJ2-7; 7 positions agree with TRBD2. Germline values: CDR1 SGHRS, CDR2 YFSETQ. This CDR3 has 15 residues. The V gene end was trimmed by 2 bases and the J gene end by 2 bases; junction bases not matched to a gene: 7. The CDR3 DNA follows: TGCGCCAGCAGCTTTGGCGGGGGATCGACCTACGAGCAGTACTTC. Translating gives CASSFGGGSTYEQYF.

This clonotype is a singleton in its sample. For the CDR3, the DNA is TGCGCCAGCAGCCCCTGCGGACAGGGATACACTGAAGCTTTCTTT. Translating gives CASSPCGQGYTEAFF. The chain combines TRBV4-1 with TRBJ1-1; TRBD1 agrees at 8 bases. This CDR3 spans 15 amino acids. CDR1 is MGHRA and CDR2 is YSYEKL in the germline V gene. J lost 3 bases, V lost 4 bases, and 7 bases had no gene match.

This clonotype was observed once. The chain is built from TRBV20-1 and TRBJ2-3; D gene uncertain. Between the trimmed V and J ends, which lost 2 bases and 2 bases, there was a span of 14 bases. CDR3 length: 15 residues. Looked up from germline, CDR1 is DFQATT and CDR2 is SNEGSKA (reference sequence). CDR3 protein: CSARMMAENTDTQYF. The CDR3 DNA is TGCAGTGCTAGAATGATGGCGGAAAACACAGATACGCAGTATTTT.

This clonotype was counted between two and nine times. The V call is TRBV5-1, the J call TRBJ2-1, with 7 bases fitting TRBD1. Looked up from germline, CDR1 is SGHRS and CDR2 is YFSETQ. The trim removed 4 bases at V and 10 bases at J, leaving 20 bases unmatched. The CDR3 extends over 17 amino acids. The DNA of the CDR3 is TGCGCCAGCAGCCAGACGACCTCCGACCAACAGGGGTACGAGCAGTTCTTC. It encodes CASSQTTSDQQGYEQFF. The variable domain in full, completed from reference TRBV5-1 and TRBJ2-1, reads KAGVTQTPRYLIKTRGQQVTLSCSPISGHRSVSWYQQTPGQGLQFLFEYFSETQRNKGNFPGRFSGRQFSNSRSEMNVSTLELGDSALYLCASSQTTSDQQGYEQFFGPGTRLTVL.

The table lists this clonotype with many counts. The V call is TRBV5-6, the J call TRBJ1-5; D is unclear. V lost 3 bases to trimming and J lost 1 base, with 11 bases between them. Germline values: CDR1 SGHDT, CDR2 YYEEEE. CDR3 length: 15 amino acids. CDR3 sequence reads: CASSSRPWSNQPQHF. CDR3 nucleotides: TGTGCCAGCAGCTCCCGTCCCTGGAGCAATCAGCCCCAGCATTTT.

A remark on this clonotype: This may be a read error, as it is one base from a much larger clone. J is TRBJ2-4 and V is TRBV12-3 or TRBV12-4; D not certain. Trimming removed 7 bases from V and 5 bases from J, with 18 bases in between. CDR3 length: 15 residues. The CDR3 loop reads CASTDGEVFQNIQYF. For the CDR3, the DNA is TGTGCCAGCACCGACGGTGAAGTCTTCCAAAACATTCAGTACTTC.

The chain has TRBV7-8 and TRBJ2-1; no firm D call. V shed 1 base and J shed 6 bases, with 19 bases lying between them. This CDR3 has 17 residues. Germline V gives CDR1 SGHVS, CDR2 FQNEAQ. The CDR3, as DNA: TGTGCCAGCAGCTTAGTGTTCTGCGATGGATGGGGCAATGAGCAGTTCTTC. Amino acid sequence: CASSLVFCDGWGNEQFF.

The V gene is TRBV15, the J gene TRBJ2-3; maybe TRBD1 (6 bases). V was cut by 3 bases and J by 2 bases, with 21 bases left in between. The CDR3 contains 18 residues. In germline, CDR1 is LNHNV, CDR2 YYDKDF (reference sequence). CDR3 nucleotide sequence: TGTGCCACCAGCAGTGATAATCCGGGACAACCTATCACAGATACGCAGTATTTT. Its protein is CATSSDNPGQPITDTQYF.

This chain links TRBV6-1 with TRBJ1-1; no clear D gene. Germline CDR1 reads MNHNS; CDR2 reads SASEGT. Trimming took off 5 bases at V and 4 bases at J, with 11 bases between the two ends. The CDR3 has 13 amino acids. CDR3 sequence reads: CASSLGWVTEAFF. CDR3 nucleotide sequence: TGTGCCAGCAGTCTTGGGTGGGTCACTGAAGCTTTCTTT.

The table lists this clonotype with many counts. The chain combines TRBV5-1 with TRBJ2-7; no clear D gene. Germline V gene lookup returns CDR1 SGHRS and CDR2 YFSETQ. Deletions cut 0 bases from V and 2 bases from J, with 6 bases between. The CDR3 spans 13 residues. The CDR3 bases are TGCGCCAGCAGCTTGGCACCGACCTACGAGCAGTACTTC. Translated, it gives CASSLAPTYEQYF.